One and the same sample provided the 26 T cell receptor beta chains below, sequenced in a study of cytomegalovirus exposure and HLA in healthy donors. Sequencing was performed with immunoSEQ multiplex PCR; in TCRdb, only in-frame clones are kept and a portion is missing. The sample shows 300,000 to 400,000 clones, about nine tenths of them seen only once. The specimen sequenced was PBMCs. These receptors all stem from a woman aged 18-29 years in good health and CMV-seronegative.

The genes are TRBV9 and TRBJ2-1; 7 nucleotides align to TRBD2. CDR3 length equals 13 residues. Germline V gives CDR1 SGDLS, CDR2 YYNGEE. V lost 5 bases and J lost 6; bases outside the gene matches: 5. This chain's CDR3 is CASRGEGRNEQFF. DNA for the CDR3: TGTGCCAGCAGGGGGGAGGGGCGCAATGAGCAGTTCTTC.

In its sample, this clone was seen once. The V gene is TRBV7-9, the J gene TRBJ1-2; 7 bases fit TRBD1. With 5 bases clipped from V and 5 bases from J, the junction kept 5 bases outside the gene matches. Germline values: CDR1 SEHNR, CDR2 FQNEAQ (reference sequence). This CDR3 is built from 13 residues. CDR3 in amino acids: CASSPGTEYGYTF. In DNA, the CDR3 is TGTGCCAGCAGCCCCGGGACAGAATATGGCTACACCTTC.

The chain joins TRBV5-4 to TRBJ2-7; 10 bases align to TRBD2. CDR3 length: 17 residues. V lost 0 bases, J lost 6 bases, and 12 bases stayed unmatched. Germline V lookup: CDR1 SGHNT, CDR2 YYREEE (reference sequence). This CDR3 reads CASSLVMRSSGGGEQYF. CDR3 nucleotide sequence: TGTGCCAGCAGCTTGGTTATGCGGTCTAGCGGGGGTGGCGAGCAGTACTTC. Together with reference TRBV5-4 and TRBJ2-7, the CDR3 gives the full variable domain: ETGVTQSPTHLIKTRGQQVTLRCSSQSGHNTVSWYQQALGQGPQFIFQYYREEENGRGNFPPRFSGLQFPNYSSELNVNALELDDSALYLCASSLVMRSSGGGEQYFGPGTRLTVT.

The CDR3 sequence is CAAPSDTEAFF. As DNA, the CDR3 is TGTGCCGCCCCGAGTGACACTGAAGCTTTCTTT. The chain is built from TRBV5-4 and TRBJ1-1, with no clear D. V dropped 10 bases and J dropped 3 bases, with 10 bases sitting between them. This CDR3 has 11 amino acids. Germline V lookup: CDR1 SGHNT, CDR2 YYREEE (reference sequence).

V gene TRBV2 combines with J gene TRBJ1-5; maybe TRBD1 (5 bases). Trimming took off 7 bases at V and 9 bases at J, with 16 bases between the two ends. The CDR3 is made up of 13 amino acids. Germline V gene sequence: CDR1 SNHLY, CDR2 FYNNEI. CDR3 bases: TGTGCCAGCATGGGCCAGGGAACTGGGCCCCAGCATTTT. Translation: CASMGQGTGPQHF.

The V gene is TRBV28, the J gene TRBJ2-2; 9 bases are shared with TRBD1. Unmatched junction bases numbered 2, after V lost 3 bases and J lost 0 bases. The CDR3 is made up of 16 amino acids. Germline-derived CDR1 and CDR2 are MDHEN and SYDVKM. The CDR3 is CASSLWDRANTGELFF. Written as DNA, the CDR3 is TGTGCCAGCAGTTTGTGGGACAGGGCGAACACCGGGGAGCTGTTTTTT.

This chain connects TRBV9 to TRBJ2-3; the match to TRBD2 covers 10 bases. V lost 0 bases, J lost 2 bases, and 3 bases stayed unmatched. The germline V gene has CDR1 SGDLS and CDR2 YYNGEE. This CDR3 contains 16 residues. DNA of the CDR3: TGTGCCAGCAGCGTAGGGACTAGCGGTTTCACAGATACGCAGTATTTT. Protein product: CASSVGTSGFTDTQYF.

V and J are TRBV15 and TRBJ2-3, with D tentatively TRBD2 (5 bases). The V end lost 2 bases, the J end lost 4 bases, and 7 bases lay between the germline ends. The V gene's germline CDR1 is LNHNV and CDR2 YYDKDF (reference sequence). The CDR3 sequence is 13 residues long. CDR3 loop: CATSRKLADTQYF. Here the CDR3 DNA reads TGTGCCACCAGCAGAAAACTAGCAGATACGCAGTATTTT.

The V gene is TRBV30, the J gene TRBJ1-1; D is undetermined. The CDR3 runs to 11 residues. V gave up 3 bases and J gave up 8 bases, with 10 bases separating them. CDR1 and CDR2 (germline): GTSNPN, SVGIG (reference sequence). The CDR3 DNA reads as TGTGCCTGGAGCGGACTGAAAGAAGCTTTCTTT. Amino acid sequence: CAWSGLKEAFF.

The chain recombines TRBV6-4 with TRBJ1-2; TRBD1 aligns across 9 bases. The junction had 3 bases not matched to a gene; V was cut back by 9 bases and J by 7 bases. Germline assignment: CDR1 MRHNA and CDR2 SNTAGT. CDR3 length: 11 residues. CDR3 DNA: TGTGCCAGTACAGGGGGCATTGGCTACACCTTC. Protein product: CASTGGIGYTF.

A word on this clone: Mismatch with germline at one junction end may stem from a read error. This chain joins TRBV13 and TRBJ1-2; 10 bases match TRBD1. The CDR3 consists of 14 residues. Germline CDR1 reads PRHDT; CDR2 reads FYEKMQ (reference sequence). The CDR3 DNA sequence: TGTGCCAGCAGATTAGACAGGGGGCCGTATGGCTACACCTTC. Amino acid sequence: CASRLDRGPYGYTF.

This chain uses TRBV29-1 with TRBJ2-7; 7 bases line up with TRBD1. J lost 1 base, V lost 7 bases, and 4 bases had no gene match. The CDR3 contains 12 residues. Germline V gene data show CDR1 as SQVTM and CDR2 as ANQGSEA. As DNA, the CDR3 is TGCAGCGCTGGGACAGCTTCCTACGAGCAGTACTTC. Amino acid sequence: CSAGTASYEQYF.

The V gene is TRBV18, the J gene TRBJ2-3; a weak D match, TRBD2 (5 bases). This CDR3 comprises 13 residues. Germline CDR1 KGHSH, CDR2 LQKENI. Trimming removed 4 bases at V and 1 base at J, with 6 bases between. The chain's CDR3 is CASSRTRTDTQYF. The CDR3 DNA reads as TGTGCCAGCTCACGGACTCGCACAGATACGCAGTATTTT.

V is TRBV5-6 and J is TRBJ1-5, with unresolved D. Germline values: CDR1 SGHDT, CDR2 YYEEEE. This CDR3 comprises 12 residues. Trimming took off 0 bases at V and 9 bases at J, with 7 bases between the two ends. CDR3 sequence reads: CASSLGAGPQHF. The CDR3 region has the DNA TGTGCCAGCAGCTTGGGCGCCGGGCCCCAGCATTTT.

The genes are TRBV27 and TRBJ1-2, with 8 bases lining up with TRBD1. The V gene's germline CDR1 is MNHEY and CDR2 SMNVEV (reference sequence). J was trimmed by 8 bases and V by 5 bases; bases with no gene match: 19. The CDR3 sequence is 17 residues long. This chain's CDR3 is CASSILPTGGFRGGYTF. Written as DNA, the CDR3 is TGTGCCAGCAGTATCCTCCCAACAGGGGGATTCCGAGGCGGCTACACCTTC.

The chain joins TRBV9 to TRBJ1-2; possible D gene TRBD1, 6 bases. The germline V and J ends were trimmed by 5 bases and 4 bases, with 12 bases remaining between them. Germline assignment: CDR1 SGDLS and CDR2 YYNGEE. This CDR3 is 13 amino acids long. The CDR3 sequence: CASSPGESYGYTF. The CDR3 DNA sequence: TGTGCCAGCAGTCCAGGGGAAAGCTATGGCTACACCTTC.

The chain joins TRBV27 to TRBJ1-1; D unresolved. The CDR3 has 16 residues. V lost 2 bases and J 5 bases, leaving 18 bases between the germline ends. Germline assignment: CDR1 MNHEY and CDR2 SMNVEV (reference sequence). This chain's CDR3 is CASSLTGGWARTEAFF. CDR3 DNA: TGTGCCAGCAGTTTAACCGGAGGGTGGGCGAGGACTGAAGCTTTCTTT.

The gene calls are TRBV2 and TRBJ2-1; TRBD2 agrees at 14 bases. With V trimmed by 6 bases and J by 5 bases, 3 bases remained unmatched. The CDR3 totals 15 residues. Looked up from germline, CDR1 is SNHLY and CDR2 is FYNNEI. The CDR3 region is CASRETSGGDNEQFF. The CDR3 DNA reads TGTGCCAGCAGGGAGACTAGCGGGGGGGACAATGAGCAGTTCTTC.

There are a few counts of this clone. J is TRBJ1-2 and V is TRBV7-3, with D perhaps TRBD1 (5 bases). Germline lookup yields CDR1 SGHTA and CDR2 FQGTGA. The V and J ends lost 5 bases and 4 bases respectively, with 11 bases between them. The CDR3 spans 13 residues. CDR3 sequence: CASSPGPSYGYTF. DNA of the CDR3: TGTGCCAGCAGCCCAGGGCCATCCTATGGCTACACCTTC.

V and J are TRBV27 and TRBJ1-5, with TRBD1 matching 11 bases. Germline-derived CDR1 and CDR2 are MNHEY and SMNVEV (reference sequence). The length of the CDR3 is 17 residues. The trim removed 5 bases at V and 4 bases at J, leaving 10 bases unmatched. The CDR3 DNA follows: TGTGCCAGCAGTGCCAAATCGGGGACAGGGGGGAATCAGCCCCAGCATTTT. This gives the protein CASSAKSGTGGNQPQHF.

The chain employs TRBV11-2 and TRBJ1-1, with D perhaps TRBD1 (5 bases). The CDR3 sequence is 14 residues long. Between the trimmed V and J ends, which lost 2 bases and 4 bases, there was a span of 11 bases. Germline V gene data show CDR1 as SGHAT and CDR2 as FQNNGV. The CDR3 coding sequence is TGTGCCAGCAGCTTAACAGCGGGGGTCACTGAAGCTTTCTTT. Its protein product is CASSLTAGVTEAFF.

The J gene is TRBJ1-1, the V gene TRBV6-4, with 7 bases lining up with TRBD1. Germline V gene data show CDR1 as MRHNA and CDR2 as SNTAGT. CDR3 length: 18 amino acids. Trimming removed 0 bases from V and 0 bases from J; junction bases left unmatched: 10. The CDR3 protein is CASSDSERGPTLNTEAFF. Here the CDR3 DNA reads TGTGCCAGCAGTGACTCAGAGAGGGGGCCAACCCTGAACACTGAAGCTTTCTTT.

The chain has TRBV28 and TRBJ2-7; TRBD1 matches 9 bases. Germline V gene data show CDR1 as MDHEN and CDR2 as SYDVKM. The V gene end was trimmed by 6 bases and the J gene end by 0 bases; junction bases not matched to a gene: 9. The CDR3 covers 16 residues. The CDR3 DNA is TGTGCCAGCAGACCACCCCGACAGGGGGGCTCCTACGAGCAGTACTTC. Translating gives CASRPPRQGGSYEQYF.

The chain is built from TRBV4-1 and TRBJ1-3; D call uncertain. The CDR3 totals 15 residues. From germline, CDR1 is MGHRA and CDR2 YSYEKL. Trimming took off 1 base at V and 0 bases at J, with 7 bases between the two ends. CDR3 region: CASSQGGNSGNTIYF. CDR3 sequence (DNA): TGCGCCAGCAGCCAAGGAGGTAACTCTGGAAACACCATATATTTT.

This CDR3 reads CASSPTSVPVNEQFF. CDR3 nucleotide sequence: TGTGCCAGCAGCCCCACTAGTGTTCCGGTCAATGAGCAGTTCTTC. The rearrangement joins TRBV9 to TRBJ2-1, with D perhaps matching TRBD2 (5 bases). Trimming removed 4 bases from V and 6 bases from J, with 17 bases in between. The germline gives CDR1 SGDLS, CDR2 YYNGEE. This CDR3 is 15 amino acids long.

The chain employs TRBV6-1 and TRBJ2-1, with 10 bases that match TRBD1. Trimming took 5 bases from V and 3 from J; bases not matched to a gene: 4. This CDR3 region has 15 residues. The germline V gene encodes CDR1 MNHNS and CDR2 SASEGT. The CDR3 is CASSLGQGGYNEQFF. The CDR3 region has the DNA TGTGCCAGCAGTCTCGGACAGGGGGGCTACAATGAGCAGTTCTTC.